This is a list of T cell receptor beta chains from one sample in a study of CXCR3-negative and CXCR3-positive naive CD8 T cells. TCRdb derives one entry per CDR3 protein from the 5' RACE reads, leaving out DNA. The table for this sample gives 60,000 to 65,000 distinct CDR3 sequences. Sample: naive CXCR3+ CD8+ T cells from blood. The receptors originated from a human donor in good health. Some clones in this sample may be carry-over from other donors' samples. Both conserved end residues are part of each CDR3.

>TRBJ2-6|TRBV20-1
CSAGDSSGANVLTF
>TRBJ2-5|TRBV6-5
CASSLGLAGVETQYF
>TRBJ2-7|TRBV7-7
CASSPTDTAYEQYF
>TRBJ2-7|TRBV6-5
CASRASGFHEQYF
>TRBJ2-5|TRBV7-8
CASRTRALSQETQYF
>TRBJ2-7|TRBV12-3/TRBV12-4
CASSFQGTYEQYF
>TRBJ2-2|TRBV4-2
CASSHYRGNTGELFF
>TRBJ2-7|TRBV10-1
CASKPANSYEQYF
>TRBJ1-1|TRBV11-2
CASSNVWGQGAVGTEAFF
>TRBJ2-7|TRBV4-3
CASSQTRQNSYEQYF
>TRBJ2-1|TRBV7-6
CASSLSAGGNEQFF
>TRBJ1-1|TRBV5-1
CASSWGTGSTDEAFF
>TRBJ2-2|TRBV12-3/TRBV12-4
CASSFVGRYPGELFF
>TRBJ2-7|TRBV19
CASSITGSSYEQYF
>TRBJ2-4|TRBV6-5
CASSLGGAAKNIQYF
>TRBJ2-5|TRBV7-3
CASSFSGGSQETQYF
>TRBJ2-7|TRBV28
CASSFQSSYEQYF
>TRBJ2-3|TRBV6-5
CASSPASRTDTQYF
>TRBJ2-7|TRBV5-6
CASSAEPQGALGNEQYF
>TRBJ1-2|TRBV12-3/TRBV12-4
CASSLSGELGYTF
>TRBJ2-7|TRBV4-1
CASSQDRGGSYEQYF
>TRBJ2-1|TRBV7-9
CASSPPWVENEQFF
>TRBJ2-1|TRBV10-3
CAISGGLAGGPSDEQFF
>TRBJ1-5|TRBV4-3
CASSQEPGNQPQHF
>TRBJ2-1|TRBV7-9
CVSSPTGVEQFF
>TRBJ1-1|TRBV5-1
CASSLEGVGGLGVTEAFF
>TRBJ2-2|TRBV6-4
CASSPGGTNTGELFF
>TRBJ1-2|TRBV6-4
CASSDADGYGYTF
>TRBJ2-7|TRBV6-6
CASSYSSSGSYEQYF
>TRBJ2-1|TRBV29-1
CSVPDPGGYNEQFF
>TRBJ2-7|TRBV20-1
CSATTWTSYEQYF
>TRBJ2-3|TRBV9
CASSAGAADTQYF
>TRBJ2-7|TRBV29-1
CSVTVGQIYEQYF
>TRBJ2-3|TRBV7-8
CASSPNVGGLDTQYF
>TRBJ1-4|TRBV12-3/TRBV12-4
CASSAGANEKLFF
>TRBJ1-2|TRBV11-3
CASSSRSRGGRRPFDGYTF
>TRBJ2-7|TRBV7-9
CASSPGEMREVYEQYF
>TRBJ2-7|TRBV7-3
CASSPGQGFSYEQYF
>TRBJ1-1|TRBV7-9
CASSTPPGQFMNTEAFF
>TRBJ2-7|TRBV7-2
CASSSSQGAFYEQYF
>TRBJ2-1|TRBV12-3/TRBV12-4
CASSLRVVGINNEQFF
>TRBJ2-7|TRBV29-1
CSVASLLAGGNEQYF
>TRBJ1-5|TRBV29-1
CSDTDRGSSRGRNQPQHF
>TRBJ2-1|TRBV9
CASSVSWRGGSYNEQFF
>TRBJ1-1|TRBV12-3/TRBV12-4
CASSLMVRGDEAFF
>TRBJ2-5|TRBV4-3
CASSAGTAKETQYF
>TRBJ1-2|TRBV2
CASSAGGTGSGYTF
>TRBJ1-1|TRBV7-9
CASSLGLGNTEAFF
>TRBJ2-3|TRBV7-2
CASSFVPSWDTQYF
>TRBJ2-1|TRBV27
CASSLTTGTVINEQFF
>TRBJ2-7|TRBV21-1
CASSKVGQSYEQYF